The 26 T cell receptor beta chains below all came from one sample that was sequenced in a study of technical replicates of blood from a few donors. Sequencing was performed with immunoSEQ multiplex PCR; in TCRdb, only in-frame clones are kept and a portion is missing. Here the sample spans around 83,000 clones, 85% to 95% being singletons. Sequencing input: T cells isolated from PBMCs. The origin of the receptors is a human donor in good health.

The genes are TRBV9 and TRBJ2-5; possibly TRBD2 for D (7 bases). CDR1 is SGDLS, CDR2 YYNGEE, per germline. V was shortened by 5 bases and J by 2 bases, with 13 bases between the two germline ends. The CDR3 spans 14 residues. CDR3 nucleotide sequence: TGTGCCAGCAGTCCGCGGGGGCTTCAAGAGACCCAGTACTTC. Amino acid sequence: CASSPRGLQETQYF.

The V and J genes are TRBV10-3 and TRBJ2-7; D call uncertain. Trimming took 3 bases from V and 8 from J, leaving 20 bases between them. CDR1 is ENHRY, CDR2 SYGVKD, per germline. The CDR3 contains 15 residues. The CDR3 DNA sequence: TGTGCCATCAGTGAACCAGGCTTTTCCCCCGTCAAGCAGTACTTC. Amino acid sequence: CAISEPGFSPVKQYF.

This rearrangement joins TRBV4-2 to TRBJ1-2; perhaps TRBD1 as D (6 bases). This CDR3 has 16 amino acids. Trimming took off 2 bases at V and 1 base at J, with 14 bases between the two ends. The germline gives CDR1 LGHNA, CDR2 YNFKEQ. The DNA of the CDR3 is TGTGCCAGCAGCCAATATGGACAGAAGATTAACTATGGCTACACCTTC. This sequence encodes CASSQYGQKINYGYTF.

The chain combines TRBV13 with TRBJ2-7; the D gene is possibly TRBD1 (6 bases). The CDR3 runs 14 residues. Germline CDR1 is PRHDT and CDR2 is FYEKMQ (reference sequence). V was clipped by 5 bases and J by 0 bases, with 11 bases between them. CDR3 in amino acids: CASSPDSVSYEQYF. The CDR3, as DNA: TGTGCCAGCAGCCCGGACAGCGTCTCCTACGAGCAGTACTTC.

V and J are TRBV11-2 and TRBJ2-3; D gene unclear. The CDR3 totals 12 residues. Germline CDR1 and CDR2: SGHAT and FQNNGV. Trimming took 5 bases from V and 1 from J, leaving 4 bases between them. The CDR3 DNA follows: TGTGCCAGCAGCCCCGGCACAGATACGCAGTATTTT. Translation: CASSPGTDTQYF.

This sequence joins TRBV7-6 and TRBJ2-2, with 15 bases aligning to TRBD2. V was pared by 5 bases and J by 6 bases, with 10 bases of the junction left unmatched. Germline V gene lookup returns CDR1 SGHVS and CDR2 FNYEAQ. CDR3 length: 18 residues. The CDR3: CASSQWTSGGAKAGELFF. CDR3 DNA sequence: TGTGCCAGCAGCCAATGGACTAGCGGGGGGGCTAAGGCCGGGGAGCTGTTTTTT. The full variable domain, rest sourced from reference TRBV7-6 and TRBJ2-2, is GAGVSQSPRYKVTKRGQDVALRCDPISGHVSLYWYRQALGQGPEFLTYFNYEAQQDKSGLPNDRFSAERPEGSISTLTIQRTEQRDSAMYRCASSQWTSGGAKAGELFFGEGSRLTVL.

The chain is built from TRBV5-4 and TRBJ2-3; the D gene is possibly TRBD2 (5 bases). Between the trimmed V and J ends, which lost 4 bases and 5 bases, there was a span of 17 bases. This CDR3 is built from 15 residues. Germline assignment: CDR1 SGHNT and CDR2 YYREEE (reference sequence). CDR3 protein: CASSRPSGRGDTQYF. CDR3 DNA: TGTGCCAGCAGCCGCCCATCCGGCCGGGGAGATACGCAGTATTTT.

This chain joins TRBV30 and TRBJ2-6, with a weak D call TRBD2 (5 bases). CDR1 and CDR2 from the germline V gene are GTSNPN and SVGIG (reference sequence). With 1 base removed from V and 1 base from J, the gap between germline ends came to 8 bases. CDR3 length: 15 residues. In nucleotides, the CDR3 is TGTGCCTGGAGTGACTGGAGGTCTGGGGCCAACGTCCTGACTTTC. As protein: CAWSDWRSGANVLTF.

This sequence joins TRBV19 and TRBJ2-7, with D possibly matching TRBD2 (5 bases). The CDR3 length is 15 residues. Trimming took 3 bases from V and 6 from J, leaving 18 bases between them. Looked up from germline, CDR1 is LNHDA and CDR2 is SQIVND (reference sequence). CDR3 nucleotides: TGTGCCAGTAGTATGTTGCCCCCCCCGGGGTTCGAGCAGTACTTC. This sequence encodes CASSMLPPPGFEQYF.

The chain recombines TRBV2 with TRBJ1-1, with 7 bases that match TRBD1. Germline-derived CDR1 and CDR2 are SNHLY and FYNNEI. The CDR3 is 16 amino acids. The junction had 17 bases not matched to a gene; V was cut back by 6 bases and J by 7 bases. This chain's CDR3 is CASSSGPSSGGIEAFF. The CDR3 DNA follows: TGTGCCAGCAGCAGTGGCCCCTCCTCAGGGGGAATTGAAGCTTTCTTT.

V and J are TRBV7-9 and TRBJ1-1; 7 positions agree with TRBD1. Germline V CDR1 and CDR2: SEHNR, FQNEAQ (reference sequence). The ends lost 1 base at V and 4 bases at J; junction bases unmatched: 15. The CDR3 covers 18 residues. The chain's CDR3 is CASSLGGPATGLATEAFF. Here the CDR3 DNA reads TGTGCCAGCAGCTTAGGAGGACCGGCGACAGGGTTGGCCACTGAAGCTTTCTTT.

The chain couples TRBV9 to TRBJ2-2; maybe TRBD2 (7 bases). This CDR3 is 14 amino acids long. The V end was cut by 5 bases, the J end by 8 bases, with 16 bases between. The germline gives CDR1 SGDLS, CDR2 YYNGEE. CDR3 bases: TGTGCCAGCAGTGGGGCGGGGGCTGGTGGGGAGCTGTTTTTT. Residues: CASSGAGAGGELFF.

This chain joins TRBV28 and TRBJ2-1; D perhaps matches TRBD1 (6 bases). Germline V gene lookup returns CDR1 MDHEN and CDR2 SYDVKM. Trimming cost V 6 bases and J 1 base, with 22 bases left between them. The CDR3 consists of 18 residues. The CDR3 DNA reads TGTGCCAGCAGGATAAGATCACAGGGAAGCTTATCCTACAATGAGCAGTTCTTC. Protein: CASRIRSQGSLSYNEQFF.

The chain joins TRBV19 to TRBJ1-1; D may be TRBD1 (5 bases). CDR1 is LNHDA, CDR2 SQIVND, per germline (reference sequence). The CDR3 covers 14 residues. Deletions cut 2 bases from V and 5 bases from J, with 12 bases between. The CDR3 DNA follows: TGTGCCAGTAGTATACTTGGGGCTGGGACTGAAGCTTTCTTT. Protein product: CASSILGAGTEAFF.

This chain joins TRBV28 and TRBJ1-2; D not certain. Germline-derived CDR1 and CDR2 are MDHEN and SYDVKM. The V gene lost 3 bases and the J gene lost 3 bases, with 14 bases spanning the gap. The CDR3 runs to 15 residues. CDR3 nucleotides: TGTGCCAGCAGTTTGTATCCATGGCCCTACTATGGCTACACCTTC. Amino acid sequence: CASSLYPWPYYGYTF.

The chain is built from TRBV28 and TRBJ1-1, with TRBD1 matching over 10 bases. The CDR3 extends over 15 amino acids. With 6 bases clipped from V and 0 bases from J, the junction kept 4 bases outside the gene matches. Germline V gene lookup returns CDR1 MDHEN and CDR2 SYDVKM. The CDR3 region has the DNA TGTGCCAGCAGACCGACAGGGGGCGTGAACACTGAAGCTTTCTTT. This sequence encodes CASRPTGGVNTEAFF.

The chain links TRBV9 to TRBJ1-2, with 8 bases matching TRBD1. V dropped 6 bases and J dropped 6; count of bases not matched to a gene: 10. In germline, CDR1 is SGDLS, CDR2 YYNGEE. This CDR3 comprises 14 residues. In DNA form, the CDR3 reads TGTGCCAGCAACACCAATGACAGGGGCCATGGCTACACCTTC. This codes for CASNTNDRGHGYTF.

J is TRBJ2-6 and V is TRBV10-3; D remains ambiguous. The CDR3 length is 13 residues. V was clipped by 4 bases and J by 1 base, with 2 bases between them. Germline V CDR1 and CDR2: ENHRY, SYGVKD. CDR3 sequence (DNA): TGTGCCATCAGTGTATCTGGGGCCAACGTCCTGACTTTC. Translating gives CAISVSGANVLTF.

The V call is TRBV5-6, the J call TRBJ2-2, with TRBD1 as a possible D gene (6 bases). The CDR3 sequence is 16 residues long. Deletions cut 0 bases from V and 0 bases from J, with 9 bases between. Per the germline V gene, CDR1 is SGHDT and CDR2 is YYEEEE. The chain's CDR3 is CASSLAAGANTGELFF. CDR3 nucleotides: TGTGCCAGCAGCTTGGCCGCAGGGGCGAACACCGGGGAGCTGTTTTTT.

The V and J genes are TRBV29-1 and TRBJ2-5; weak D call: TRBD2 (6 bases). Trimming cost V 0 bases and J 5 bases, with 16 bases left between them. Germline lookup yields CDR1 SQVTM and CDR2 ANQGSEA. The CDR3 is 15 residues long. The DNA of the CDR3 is TGCAGCGTTGAAGAGAGAGGAACGGGAGTGGAGACCCAGTACTTC. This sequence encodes CSVEERGTGVETQYF.

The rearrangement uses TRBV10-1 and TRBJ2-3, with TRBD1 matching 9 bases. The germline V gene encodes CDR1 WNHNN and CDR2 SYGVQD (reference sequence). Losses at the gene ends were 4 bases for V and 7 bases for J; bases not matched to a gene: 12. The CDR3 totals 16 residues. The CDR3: CASSGRLGQGFNTQYF. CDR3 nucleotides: TGCGCCAGCAGTGGCCGGCTGGGACAGGGCTTTAATACGCAGTATTTT.

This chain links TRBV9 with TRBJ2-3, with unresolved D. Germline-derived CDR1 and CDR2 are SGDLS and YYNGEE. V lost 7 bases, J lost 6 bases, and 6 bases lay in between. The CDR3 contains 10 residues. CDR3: CASGHDTQYF. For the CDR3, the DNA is TGTGCCAGCGGGCACGATACGCAGTATTTT.

The CDR3 DNA follows: TGTGCCAGCAGTTACAGAGCCAAGAATCAGCCCCAGCATTTT. It encodes CASSYRAKNQPQHF. The chain employs TRBV6-5 and TRBJ1-5; D not resolved. The CDR3 runs 14 residues. Germline V gene data show CDR1 as MNHEY and CDR2 as SVGAGI. The V end was cut by 2 bases, the J end by 4 bases, with 9 bases between.

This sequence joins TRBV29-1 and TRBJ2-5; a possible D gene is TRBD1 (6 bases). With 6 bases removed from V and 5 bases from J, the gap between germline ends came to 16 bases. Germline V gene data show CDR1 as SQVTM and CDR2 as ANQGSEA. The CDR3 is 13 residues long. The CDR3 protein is CSVATGRWETQYF. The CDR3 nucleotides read TGCAGCGTGGCGACAGGTCGGTGGGAGACCCAGTACTTC.

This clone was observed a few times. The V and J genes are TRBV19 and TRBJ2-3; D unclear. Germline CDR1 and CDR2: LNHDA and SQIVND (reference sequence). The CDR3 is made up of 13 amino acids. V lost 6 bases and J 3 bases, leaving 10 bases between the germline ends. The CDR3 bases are TGTGCCAGTAGACGAGAAACTACAGATACGCAGTATTTT. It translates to CASRRETTDTQYF.

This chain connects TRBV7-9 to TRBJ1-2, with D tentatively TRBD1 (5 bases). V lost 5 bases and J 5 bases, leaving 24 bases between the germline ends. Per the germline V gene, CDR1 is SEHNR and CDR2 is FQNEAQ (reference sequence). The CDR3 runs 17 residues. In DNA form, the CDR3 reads TGTGCCAGCAGCCCACTATTCTGGCCAGGGAAACAGTATGGCTACACCTTC. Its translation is CASSPLFWPGKQYGYTF.